This TCR beta chain was obtained from a study of control samples from healthy donors and cancer patients. Assay used: immunoSEQ multiplex PCR; TCRdb lists only in-frame clones, some missing. The sample holds more than 100,000 clones; over 75% are singletons and the top ten take almost 2.5%. V lost 1 base to trimming and J lost 13 bases, with 5 bases between them. The V gene's germline CDR1 is SGHAT and CDR2 FQNNGV. The CDR3 spans 11 residues. The chain is built from TRBV11-2 and TRBJ1-6; no clear D gene. Sample: blood. The receptor comes from a man aged 18 to 29 in good health. The CDR3 bases are TGTGCCAGCAGCTTAGGGGGTCCCCTCCACTTT. This translates into CASSLGGPLHF. Full variable domain (remainder filled in from reference TRBV11-2 and TRBJ1-6): EAGVAQSPRYKIIEKRQSVAFWCNPISGHATLYWYQQILGQGPKLLIQFQNNGVVDDSQLPKDRFSAERLKGVDSTLKIQPAKLEDSAVYLCASSLGGPLHFGNGTRLTVT.